Reported below is one TCR beta chain. Its antigen is unknown. Template switching with 5'RACE generated the TCR cDNA and added a universal primer site and UMIs. MiXCR, run by TCRdb on the 5' RACE reads, gives a single entry per CDR3 protein. The data show fewer than 350,000 distinct CDR3 sequences, over 3.5% seen once. The data belong to a study of T cells after yellow fever vaccination. Study as a whole: In the case of low-cell-number fractions, SMART-Seq v4 Ultra Low Input was used for preparation. General observations from the study: Clones from primary vaccination mostly reappeared after the booster (around 96% CD4, just over 85% CD8). Weaker overall was a secondary response that nonetheless peaked faster, on day 5 versus 15.

The CDR3 totals 16 residues. V was shortened by 3 bases and J by 2 bases, with 11 bases between the two germline ends. The chain joins TRBV12-3 or TRBV12-4 to TRBJ2-6, with TRBD1 as a possible D gene (6 bases). This clonotype was obtained from a man between 18 and 35 years old who received the YFV17D yellow fever vaccine. The starting material was PBMCs, obtained 15 days after the yellow fever booster vaccination. The CDR3 sequence is CASSLRGSAGANVLTF. CDR3 bases: TGTGCCAGCAGTTTGAGGGGGTCTGCTGGGGCCAACGTCCTGACTTTC.